What follows describes a single T cell receptor (beta chain). This specimen belongs to a study of cytomegalovirus exposure and HLA in healthy donors. Primers: 60 Vbeta forward and 13 Jbeta reverse. Sequenced by immunoSEQ multiplex PCR; TCRdb stores in-frame clones only, minus some. The sample lists about 59,000 clones, approximately 80% seen once, with 1.6% in the top ten. Sequencing input: PBMCs. This receptor was identified in a human donor in good health.

The CDR3 DNA sequence: TGTGCCAGCAGTTTAACGGGAATCACAGATACGCAGTATTTT. Translation: CASSLTGITDTQYF. The chain links TRBV27 to TRBJ2-3, with D tentatively TRBD2 (5 bases). This CDR3 spans 14 amino acids. Trimming removed 2 bases at V and 2 bases at J, with 8 bases between. Germline CDR1 is MNHEY and CDR2 is SMNVEV (reference sequence).